This is a list of T cell receptor beta chains from one sample in a study of blood T cell repertoires in COVID-19. The data were produced by immunoSEQ multiplex PCR, yet TCRdb's version contains in-frame clones alone and is incomplete. The table has 150,000 or so clones, approximately 80% seen once; the top ten hold around 9.8%. Sequenced input: peripheral blood. Every receptor here comes from a woman aged 45-65 years with acute or convalescent COVID-19. Both conserved end residues are trimmed from each CDR3. Fields, in order: clone size, V gene, D gene, J gene, CDR3 protein. A D gene is named only where the DNA matches it firmly. The listing skips clone size in some rows; elsewhere it reads once, few, many or a size class.

-,TRBV30,TRBD1,TRBJ2-5,AWSIGAGQGETQY
-,TRBV20-1,-,TRBJ1-1,SASGAGSNTEAF
-,TRBV4-2,TRBD1,TRBJ2-3,ASSQDRGHTQY
-,TRBV9,-,TRBJ2-7,ASSVAGSSSYEQY
-,TRBV10-2,-,TRBJ1-2,ASRQATRGYT
-,TRBV21-1,-,TRBJ2-4,ASSTTVAKNIQY
-,TRBV7-2,TRBD1,TRBJ1-3,ASSLAATGIGNTIY
-,TRBV9,-,TRBJ1-2,ASSPQLAGSSGYT
few,TRBV7-2,-,TRBJ1-1,ASSLNPGNTEAF
-,TRBV4-2,-,TRBJ2-5,ASSQDIGAQY
-,TRBV10-1,-,TRBJ2-7,ASSPSPGSEQY
few,TRBV9,TRBD2,TRBJ2-3,ASSAGLAPTDTQY
-,TRBV5-8,TRBD2,TRBJ2-2,ASIPGLGNTGELF